The 4 T cell receptor beta chains in this list originate from one sample, sequenced in a study of T cells in Graves' hyperthyroidism and ophthalmopathy. RNA transcripts yielded amplified TCR beta CDR3 regions. HTBI primers were used for first-round RT-PCR of the TCR CDR3. TCRdb called the multiplex PCR reads again in MiXCR, with one record for every CDR3 protein. The data show roughly 570,000 distinct CDR3 sequences, just over 45% seen once. The sequencing input was peripheral blood or thyroid tissue (not recorded which). All receptors come from an adult woman with Graves' disease, either hyperthyroidism or ophthalmopathy (not recorded which).

The rearrangement uses TRBV29-1 and TRBJ1-3, with D possibly TRBD1 on 5 matching bases. There are 12 residues in the CDR3. Between the trimmed V and J ends, which lost 6 bases and 5 bases, there was a span of 11 bases. Germline values: CDR1 SQVTM, CDR2 ANQGSEA. In nucleotides, the CDR3 is TGCAGCGTAAGGGACGGGCGAAACACCATATATTTT. Protein product: CSVRDGRNTIYF. The full variable domain, completed using reference TRBV29-1 and TRBJ1-3, is SAVISQKPSRDICQRGTSLTIQCQVDSQVTMMFWYRQQPGQSLTLIATANQGSEATYESGFVIDKFPISRPNLTFSTLTVSNMSPEDSSIYLCSVRDGRNTIYFGEGSWLTVV.

This clonotype has just a few counts. DNA for the CDR3: TGTGCCATCAGGGGGACAGTGTCAGGAAACACCATATATTTT. This gives the protein CAIRGTVSGNTIYF. This chain joins TRBV10-3 and TRBJ1-3, with 7 bases aligning to TRBD1. The germline gives CDR1 ENHRY, CDR2 SYGVKD. Trimming removed 6 bases from V and 4 bases from J; junction bases left unmatched: 6. The CDR3 is made up of 14 amino acids.

The chain is built from TRBV20-1 and TRBJ1-6, with D tentatively TRBD1 (5 bases). The germline V gene has CDR1 DFQATT and CDR2 SNEGSKA (reference sequence). Trimming cost V 3 bases and J 5 bases, with 17 bases left between them. This CDR3 contains 16 residues. The CDR3 coding sequence is TGCAGTGCTAGCTTAGATCCGGGACCGGATAATTCACCCCTCCACTTT. Translating it yields CSASLDPGPDNSPLHF.

Ten or more counts support this clonotype. This chain connects TRBV29-1 to TRBJ1-4; possibly TRBD1 for D (6 bases). In germline, CDR1 is SQVTM, CDR2 ANQGSEA. CDR3 size: 11 residues. V lost 7 bases and J lost 8, with 11 bases in between. The CDR3 spells CSGQVREKLFF. CDR3 DNA: TGCAGCGGACAGGTCCGAGAAAAACTGTTTTTT.